This passage covers 19 T cell receptor beta chains from one sample sequenced in a study of chemoradiotherapy in HPV16-positive cancers (dated by TCRdb to 2021 to 2024). The protocol used for the library was the immunoSEQ multiplex PCR assay. As stored in TCRdb, this immuneACCESS dataset retains in-frame rearrangements with V and J assigned. A fraction of the clones does not appear; measured against another copy, unresolved V genes explain less than half of the discrepancy, and the remainder lacks a known reason. The sample has about 1,800 clones on record, more than 80% of them singletons. In total, the top ten clones hold less than 3% of the sample. This sample comprised tumor tissue, obtained from a patient who underwent chemoradiotherapy. The receptor set was obtained from a human donor with HPV-associated anogenital cancer.

V is TRBV11-3 and J is TRBJ1-1; D gene unclear. Per germline, CDR1 SGHNT and CDR2 YENEEA. The ends were cut back, 1 base at V and 10 bases at J, with 13 bases in the middle. The CDR3 is 13 residues long. This CDR3 is CASSLGGKASAFF. As DNA, the CDR3 is TGTGCCAGCAGCTTAGGTGGTAAGGCGTCAGCTTTCTTT.

The V and J genes are TRBV5-4 and TRBJ2-3; no definite D call. This CDR3 region has 15 residues. With 0 bases removed from V and 0 bases from J, the gap between germline ends came to 8 bases. Germline values: CDR1 SGHNT, CDR2 YYREEE (reference sequence). The CDR3 spells CASSLGQTSTDTQYF. CDR3 DNA sequence: TGTGCCAGCAGCTTGGGGCAGACTAGCACAGATACGCAGTATTTT. Full variable domain (missing parts from reference TRBV5-4 and TRBJ2-3): ETGVTQSPTHLIKTRGQQVTLRCSSQSGHNTVSWYQQALGQGPQFIFQYYREEENGRGNFPPRFSGLQFPNYSSELNVNALELDDSALYLCASSLGQTSTDTQYFGPGTRLTVL.

This rearrangement joins TRBV6-6 to TRBJ2-1; possibly TRBD2 for D (5 bases). Germline CDR1 is MNHNY and CDR2 is SVGAGI (reference sequence). Trimming cost V 10 bases and J 5 bases, with 12 bases left between them. The CDR3 runs to 12 residues. This chain's CDR3 is CATSPGNNEQFF. In DNA form, the CDR3 reads TGTGCCACTTCCCCGGGGAACAATGAGCAGTTCTTC.

This sequence joins TRBV7-2 and TRBJ2-2, with 9 bases aligning to TRBD1. The CDR3 runs 14 residues. Looked up from germline, CDR1 is SGHTA and CDR2 is FQGNSA. With 5 bases clipped from V and 6 bases from J, the junction kept 4 bases outside the gene matches. The CDR3 DNA reads TGTGCCAGCAGCGTATGGACAGGGGCCGGGGAGCTGTTTTTT. This sequence encodes CASSVWTGAGELFF.

The chain links TRBV5-6 to TRBJ1-1; D unclear. CDR1 SGHDT and CDR2 YYEEEE come from the germline V gene. The germline V and J ends were trimmed by 3 bases and 0 bases, with 15 bases remaining between them. The CDR3 totals 16 residues. The CDR3 sequence: CASSSLTGVMNTEAFF. In DNA, the CDR3 is TGTGCCAGCAGCTCCTTGACTGGGGTCATGAACACTGAAGCTTTCTTT.

A word on this clone: The same CDR3 can be traced to other DNA sequences in this sample. The V and J genes are TRBV6-5 and TRBJ1-1; TRBD1 is a possible D gene (5 bases). The V gene's germline CDR1 is MNHEY and CDR2 SVGAGI. CDR3 size: 11 residues. V was clipped by 5 bases and J by 14 bases, with 15 bases between them. CDR3 coding DNA: TGTGCCAGCAGTCAGACCGGGGCGAGATTCTTT. Translated: CASSQTGARFF.

The chain's CDR3 is CASSTWEGFANTGELFF. In DNA, the CDR3 is TGTGCCAGCAGCACATGGGAGGGTTTTGCGAACACCGGGGAGCTGTTTTTT. V gene TRBV7-9 combines with J gene TRBJ2-2; 7 positions agree with TRBD2. V was clipped by 5 bases and J by 0 bases; unmatched bases: 9. Looked up from germline, CDR1 is SEHNR and CDR2 is FQNEAQ (reference sequence). This CDR3 region has 17 residues.

This chain joins TRBV29-1 and TRBJ1-2; D is perhaps TRBD1 (5 bases). There are 12 residues in the CDR3. V was shortened by 7 bases and J by 4 bases, with 13 bases between the two germline ends. CDR1 is SQVTM, CDR2 ANQGSEA, per germline. CDR3 DNA: TGCAGCGCCCTCCAGGGCCCCTATGGCTACACCTTC. Protein: CSALQGPYGYTF.

Only one count was recorded for this clone. V and J are TRBV5-1 and TRBJ1-1; TRBD1 agrees at 8 bases. Germline values: CDR1 SGHRS, CDR2 YFSETQ. The CDR3 covers 16 residues. V shed 9 bases and J 1 base; nucleotides not matched to a gene: 14. In DNA, the CDR3 is TGCGCCACCAAGCTTAGTGCCGGGACAGGGAACACTGAAGCTTTCTTT. It yields the protein CATKLSAGTGNTEAFF.

The chain links TRBV9 to TRBJ1-6; D possibly corresponds to TRBD1 (5 bases). Germline CDR1 is SGDLS and CDR2 is YYNGEE. The CDR3 has 16 amino acids. The ends were cut back, 4 bases at V and 0 bases at J, with 11 bases in the middle. CDR3 sequence: CASSPQGNSYNSPLHF. The CDR3 nucleotides are TGTGCCAGCAGCCCGCAGGGTAACTCCTATAATTCACCCCTCCACTTT. The full variable domain, completed using reference TRBV9 and TRBJ1-6, is DSGVTQTPKHLITATGQRVTLRCSPRSGDLSVYWYQQSLDQGLQFLIQYYNGEERAKGNILERFSAQQFPDLHSELNLSSLELGDSALYFCASSPQGNSYNSPLHFGNGTRLTVT.

The rearrangement uses TRBV7-3 and TRBJ1-4, with D tentatively TRBD1 (5 bases). Germline V CDR1 and CDR2: SGHTA, FQGTGA. V was clipped by 5 bases and J by 8 bases, with 12 bases between them. The CDR3 length is 13 residues. The CDR3, as DNA: TGTGCCAGCAGCCGGGCACGGGGGGAAAAACTGTTTTTT. Translated: CASSRARGEKLFF.

This chain joins TRBV6-5 and TRBJ1-4; 9 bases fit TRBD1. V lost 0 bases, J lost 5 bases, and 1 base stayed unmatched. The length of the CDR3 is 15 residues. Germline V CDR1 and CDR2: MNHEY, SVGAGI. Written as DNA, the CDR3 is TGTGCCAGCAGTTACTCTGGGACAGGGAATGAAAAACTGTTTTTT. It is translated as CASSYSGTGNEKLFF.

V and J are TRBV7-7 and TRBJ2-5; no clear D. With 4 bases removed from V and 5 bases from J, the gap between germline ends came to 8 bases. The germline gives CDR1 SSHAT, CDR2 FNYEAQ (reference sequence). CDR3 size: 12 residues. CDR3 DNA: TGTGCCAGCAGCTCTAACCCTGAGACCCAGTACTTC. Translating gives CASSSNPETQYF.

This chain uses TRBV7-9 with TRBJ1-6; D call uncertain. This CDR3 comprises 14 residues. Trimming removed 3 bases from V and 7 bases from J, with 10 bases in between. Germline CDR1 and CDR2: SEHNR and FQNEAQ (reference sequence). The chain's CDR3 is CASSFLGPNSPLHF. The CDR3 DNA reads as TGTGCCAGCAGCTTTCTCGGCCCCAATTCACCCCTCCACTTT.

V is TRBV7-3 and J is TRBJ1-5; 7 bases match TRBD1. The CDR3 is 17 amino acids. In germline, CDR1 is SGHTA, CDR2 FQGTGA. V lost 5 bases, J lost 3 bases, and 13 bases stayed unmatched. This chain's CDR3 is CASSPDGQECSNQPQHF. In DNA form, the CDR3 reads TGTGCCAGCAGCCCCGACGGACAGGAGTGTTCCAATCAGCCCCAGCATTTT.

The chain carries TRBV11-2 and TRBJ1-1; D ambiguous. Looked up from germline, CDR1 is SGHAT and CDR2 is FQNNGV. This CDR3 is 14 amino acids long. V lost 5 bases and J 8 bases, leaving 18 bases between the germline ends. The CDR3 nucleotides are TGTGCCAGCAGCCCCCGGACGGGGATAGGCGAAGCTTTCTTT. Protein product: CASSPRTGIGEAFF. Drawing the rest from reference TRBV11-2 and TRBJ1-1, the complete variable domain is EAGVAQSPRYKIIEKRQSVAFWCNPISGHATLYWYQQILGQGPKLLIQFQNNGVVDDSQLPKDRFSAERLKGVDSTLKIQPAKLEDSAVYLCASSPRTGIGEAFFGQGTRLTVV.

The V call is TRBV7-3, the J call TRBJ2-1, with D perhaps TRBD2 (5 bases). Looked up from germline, CDR1 is SGHTA and CDR2 is FQGTGA. Between the trimmed V and J ends, which lost 1 base and 1 base, there was a span of 11 bases. CDR3 length equals 16 residues. The CDR3 sequence: CASSLNGAVSYNEQFF. DNA of the CDR3: TGTGCCAGCAGCTTAAACGGAGCGGTTTCCTACAATGAGCAGTTCTTC.

J is TRBJ2-2 and V is TRBV28; either TRBD1 or TRBD2 may supply D (5 bases each). Germline V gives CDR1 MDHEN, CDR2 SYDVKM. The CDR3 contains 18 residues. V lost 4 bases to trimming and J lost 0 bases, with 18 bases between them. The CDR3 bases are TGTGCCAGCAGTTCCCCGGAGTGGGGGAAGACGAACACCGGGGAGCTGTTTTTT. It encodes CASSSPEWGKTNTGELFF.

V gene TRBV29-1 combines with J gene TRBJ2-7, with D unresolved. The CDR3 covers 12 residues. Per germline, CDR1 SQVTM and CDR2 ANQGSEA. V was cut by 2 bases and J by 5 bases, with 10 bases left in between. CDR3 in amino acids: CSVEKRRNEQYF. The CDR3 nucleotides read TGCAGCGTTGAAAAACGTAGAAACGAGCAGTACTTC.